These T cell receptor beta chains were read from a single sample in a study of T-cell reconstitution after alpha-beta-depleted transplantation in children. TCRdb ran MiXCR on the PCR reads and lists one entry per CDR3 protein. Found here are roughly 500,000 distinct CDR3 sequences, 30% to 35% of them singletons; the top ten hold roughly 2.5%. The sample was PBMCs from the stem cell graft donor, taken from the stem cell graft. Every receptor here comes from a human donor who donated a stem cell graft to a child with aplastic anemia. Each CDR3 is given with its conserved first and last residue. Fields, in order: J gene, V gene, D gene, clone size, CDR3 protein, CDR3 DNA. A D gene is named only where the DNA matches it firmly. Size values are once, few and many counts, or a class for expanded clones, and some rows have none.

>TRBJ2-7|TRBV7-2|TRBD1|.
CASSSDRGRYEQYF
TGTGCCAGCAGCTCGGACAGGGGTCGATACGAGCAGTACTTC
>TRBJ1-1|TRBV7-2|.|.
CASSLWAEAFF
TGTGCCAGCAGCCTTTGGGCCGAAGCTTTCTTT
>TRBJ2-7|TRBV28|.|few
CASSLSTASGREQYF
TGTGCCAGCAGTTTATCAACAGCGAGCGGTCGCGAGCAGTACTTC
>TRBJ2-5|TRBV7-2|.|.
CASSASFQETQYF
TGTGCCAGCAGCGCTAGCTTTCAAGAGACCCAGTACTTC
>TRBJ1-5|TRBV12-3/TRBV12-4|TRBD1|once
CASSPRTGLSQPQHF
TGTGCCAGCAGTCCCCGGACAGGGCTTTCCCAGCCCCAGCATTTT
>TRBJ2-1|TRBV5-1|TRBD2|many
CASSPRERERGHEQFF
TGCGCCAGCAGCCCACGAGAGCGGGAGAGGGGACATGAGCAGTTCTTC
>TRBJ1-1|TRBV20-1|.|.
CSAELGGSGTEAFF
TGCAGTGCTGAACTCGGGGGATCGGGCACTGAAGCTTTCTTT
>TRBJ2-6|TRBV29-1|.|.
CSVGRLEGGANVLTF
TGCAGCGTTGGCCGACTCGAAGGGGGGGCCAACGTCCTGACTTTC
>TRBJ1-1|TRBV12-3/TRBV12-4|TRBD1|.
CASRTGRAEAFF
TGTGCCAGCAGGACAGGGAGGGCTGAAGCTTTCTTT
>TRBJ1-1|TRBV7-6|TRBD1|few
CASSLKVGGGSEAFF
TGTGCCAGCAGCTTAAAGGTCGGAGGGGGCTCTGAAGCTTTCTTT
>TRBJ1-1|TRBV10-3|TRBD1|.
CAISADRGRVNTEAFF
TGTGCCATCAGCGCGGACAGGGGGCGAGTGAACACTGAAGCTTTCTTT
>TRBJ2-1|TRBV7-8|.|.
CASSLPSRDEQFF
TGTGCCAGCAGCCTACCATCGAGGGATGAGCAGTTCTTC
>TRBJ1-5|TRBV20-1|TRBD1|.
CSATTGVDQPQHF
TGCAGTGCAACCACAGGGGTTGACCAGCCCCAGCATTTT
>TRBJ2-1|TRBV7-3|.|.
CASSLERYYNEQFF
TGTGCCAGCAGCTTAGAACGATACTACAATGAGCAGTTCTTC
>TRBJ1-2|TRBV4-3|TRBD1|.
CASSQDGTGDGYTF
TGCGCCAGCAGCCAAGATGGGACAGGGGATGGCTACACCTTC
>TRBJ1-5|TRBV6-1|TRBD1|.
CASSGASGTAQHF
TGTGCCAGCAGTGGAGCCTCCGGGACAGCCCAGCATTTT
>TRBJ2-4|TRBV15|TRBD2|few
CATSRDRGGAKNIQYF
TGTGCCACCAGCAGAGATCGGGGAGGGGCCAAAAACATTCAGTACTTC